This T cell receptor (beta chain) was profiled in a study of human T cells and chemical hapten exposure (TCRdb year 2021). Regarding the complete study: For sensitization, 2% DPC in acetone was applied to an approximately 2 cm by approximately 2 cm area of upper inner arm skin. Throughout the roughly 25-week study period, patients were also given weekly therapeutic DPC doses on the scalp. Patch testing on the upper back used Finn chambers containing 0.01% DPC, with scoring done after 6 days according to International Contact Dermatitis Research Group standards. Alopecia areata with under or over 50% scalp involvement, alopecia totalis and alopecia universalis were represented in the patient cohort, which was mostly female. The libraries were sequenced as a pool, and the TCR yield per sample differed mostly because of small variations in library volumes within the pool. This study followed changes in the peripheral blood TCR repertoire in vivo during primary and secondary sensitization of alopecia patients to the hapten diphenylcyclopropenone (DPC). Blood samples were taken from patients before sensitization (week 0) and then at 2, 6 and about 24 weeks after DPC sensitization. Twenty-nine alopecia patients provided blood for TCR sequencing at one to four time points (pre-sensitization, 2, 6 and 24 weeks). The full study reports these points: DPC sensitization did not change how many TCRs were above 1 in 1000 frequency, and no evidence was found of alterations in global repertoire structure. Patch test score correlated positively with the number of PT1 expanded TCRs, reaching significance at thresholds 8, 16 and 32 but not at 4. Compared with pre-sensitization or healthy control sets, expanded TCRs formed significantly more large CDR3 similarity clusters, which is consistent with antigen-driven responses. Repeated subsampling changed both the strength of the expansion versus patch-test correlation and the threshold at which that correlation became significant. Because all patients had alopecia, a presumed autoimmune disease, the immune response of the patients might differ from that of healthy individuals.

From the germline V gene, CDR1 is SGHDN and CDR2 is FVKESK. The CDR3 sequence holds 13 residues, the cysteine and phenylalanine included. The CDR3 DNA has 39 bases and is translated from base 1. The V and J ends are trimmed by 1 base and 2 bases, leaving 5 bases between them. This clonotype occurred many times. This receptor's antigen is unknown. No base-level quality is on record; no much larger clone is a single base apart. Explained via the paper, the time point label denotes: pre-sensitization, week 0. This sample's treatment or condition label indicates: therapeutic diphenylcyclopropenone sensitization with weekly scalp DPC. At every patch-test visit, the blood draw took place before the patch test was put on. Patients were considered eligible if aged 18 to 70, diagnosed with alopecia and deemed suitable for DPC therapy, and patients were excluded if pregnant. Total RNA was isolated from unfractionated whole blood collected in Tempus Blood RNA tubes.

Library preparation used RACE. Sequencing took place on a NextSeq 500. During library preparation, unique molecular identifiers were attached to individual cDNA molecules so that TCRs could be counted quantitatively and reproducibly. From each blood RNA sample, both TCR alpha and TCR beta chains were sequenced. Regarding the original processing steps: A median of about 89,000 TCRs per sample was observed, with a range of about 23,224 to 690,600. V, J and CDR3 annotation of the TCR reads was carried out using the Decombinator software suite. To make PS versus PT1 abundance plots, every sample was subsampled to the same number of TCRs (28,000). TCRs were defined as expanded if absent before sensitization and observed at least eight times at the 2-week time point. TCRdb took the public reads, trimmed them with fastp at Q25, ran MiXCR for clone calling and kept in-frame beta chains. When rows share a CDR3 protein, they turn into one entry using the most common DNA and genes. For this entry, the V and J calls and clone size follow TCRdb and not the study's own pipeline. Counted in this sample were some 250,000 distinct CDR3 sequences; almost 8% of them appeared once. Jointly, the top ten make up more than 1% of the sample.

The chain is assembled from TRBV14 and TRBJ1-1; no confident D gene assignment can be made. The material sequenced was whole blood, taken in connection with sensitization to the hapten diphenylcyclopropenone (DPC). The clonotype was recovered from a man between 18 and 29 years old with alopecia areata. Some clones in this sample may be carry-over from other donors' samples. DNA sequence: TGTGCCAGCAGCCAAGGAATAAACACTGAAGCTTTCTTT. Protein translation: CASSQGINTEAFF.